These 30 T cell receptor beta chains share one sample of origin, sequenced in a study of glioma-infiltrating T cells. TCR alpha and beta CDR3 regions were amplified from RNA using iRepertoire nested multiplex PCR. TCRdb passed the multiplex PCR reads through MiXCR, listing each CDR3 protein once. The sample lists around 2,400 distinct CDR3 sequences, under 75% seen once, with 28% in the top ten. Sequenced material: glioma tissue, nonneoplastic brain tissue, or PBMCs (not recorded which). These receptor sequences come from a human donor with low-grade glioma or glioblastoma, undergoing nonglioma brain surgery, or in good health (not recorded which).

The chain couples TRBV27 to TRBJ2-5; D is unresolved. There are 14 residues in the CDR3. The germline V gene has CDR1 MNHEY and CDR2 SMNVEV (reference sequence). The CDR3 nucleotides read TGTGTCGGCAGTCCAGTAGTAGGTCAAGAGACCCAGTACTTC. It encodes CVGSPVVGQETQYF.

This clonotype came up a few times. A read error may produce the germline difference seen at one junction end. The rearrangement links TRBV3-1 to TRBJ2-5, with TRBD2 matching 7 bases. The germline CDR1 and CDR2 sequences are LGHDT and YNNKEL (reference sequence). This CDR3 has 14 amino acids. CDR3 nucleotide sequence: TGTGCCAGCGGCCAAGGCGGGGGTGGGGGGACCCAGTACTTC. It translates to CASGQGGGGGTQYF.

This clonotype was detected once. The gene calls are TRBV10-3 and TRBJ1-1; tentatively, D is TRBD1 (5 bases). Between the trimmed V and J ends, which lost 0 bases and 8 bases, there was a span of 10 bases. This CDR3 comprises 13 residues. The germline gives CDR1 ENHRY, CDR2 SYGVKD. The CDR3 region has the DNA TGTGCCATCAGTGAGTCGAGTAGACAGGAAGCTTTCTTT. Translated: CAISESSRQEAFF.

The chain links TRBV7-6 to TRBJ1-5; D not resolved. V lost 5 bases, J lost 3 bases, and 8 bases lay in between. In germline, CDR1 is SGHVS, CDR2 FNYEAQ. The CDR3 runs 13 residues. CDR3 in DNA: TGTGCCAGCAGCCGGTCTTACAATCAGCCCCAGCATTTT. Encoded protein: CASSRSYNQPQHF. Looking up the rest from reference TRBV7-6 and TRBJ1-5 gives the full variable domain: GAGVSQSPRYKVTKRGQDVALRCDPISGHVSLYWYRQALGQGPEFLTYFNYEAQQDKSGLPNDRFSAERPEGSISTLTIQRTEQRDSAMYRCASSRSYNQPQHFGDGTRLSIL.

The chain carries TRBV28 and TRBJ2-3, with D unclear. This CDR3 has 13 amino acids. Trimming cost V 10 bases and J 7 bases, with 18 bases left between them. Germline CDR1 and CDR2: MDHEN and SYDVKM. In DNA form, the CDR3 reads TGTGCCATCATTCCTTCCCCTACGTATACGCAGTATTTT. Translation: CAIIPSPTYTQYF. Supplemented by reference TRBV28 and TRBJ2-3, the full variable domain reads DVKVTQSSRYLVKRTGEKVFLECVQDMDHENMFWYRQDPGLGLRLIYFSYDVKMKEKGDIPEGYSVSREKKERFSLILESASTNQTSMYLCAIIPSPTYTQYFGPGTRLTVL.

This clonotype is labeled as medium-sized. The chain combines TRBV19 with TRBJ2-3, with D possibly TRBD1 on 5 matching bases. CDR1 is LNHDA and CDR2 is SQIVND in the germline V gene (reference sequence). V was clipped by 10 bases and J by 0 bases, with 17 bases between them. There are 15 residues in the CDR3. CDR3 DNA sequence: TGTGCCACCCGCCTGGGGCAGGGAAGCACAGATACGCAGTATTTT. Its protein is CATRLGQGSTDTQYF. Full variable domain (rest looked up from reference TRBV19 and TRBJ2-3): DGGITQSPKYLFRKEGQNVTLSCEQNLNHDAMYWYRQDPGQGLRLIYYSQIVNDFQKGDIAEGYSVSREKKESFPLTVTSAQKNPTAFYLCATRLGQGSTDTQYFGPGTRLTVL.

This clonotype is large within its sample. This sequence joins TRBV6-2 or TRBV6-3 and TRBJ1-1; no clear D gene. Germline lookup yields CDR1 MNHEY and CDR2 SVGEGT. V lost 9 bases, J lost 6 bases, and 14 bases lay in between. The CDR3 is 12 residues long. The CDR3 region has the DNA TGTGCCAGTCGTACCATTATCCCTGAAGCTTTCTTT. Protein product: CASRTIIPEAFF.

Turning to this clonotype: The germline gene is not matched at one end of the junction; a read error may be the cause. The V gene is TRBV27, the J gene TRBJ2-5; 11 nucleotides line up with TRBD2. This CDR3 spans 15 amino acids. Germline V CDR1 and CDR2: MNHEY, SMNVEV (reference sequence). The CDR3 loop reads CASSYLTSGGGTKYF. The CDR3 DNA reads as TGTGCCAGCAGTTACCTCACTAGCGGGGGAGGGACCAAGTACTTC.

V is TRBV4-1 and J is TRBJ2-1; D remains ambiguous. The germline V gene encodes CDR1 MGHRA and CDR2 YSYEKL. The CDR3 runs to 15 residues. V was trimmed by 1 base and J by 7 bases, leaving 14 bases between them. This CDR3 reads CASSQAGTGLNEQFF. CDR3 DNA sequence: TGCGCCAGCAGCCAAGCAGGAACGGGCCTAAATGAGCAGTTCTTC.

This clonotype counts as large. The chain carries TRBV5-4 and TRBJ2-5, with a tentative D call TRBD1 (5 bases). The germline V gene has CDR1 SGHNT and CDR2 YYREEE (reference sequence). The V end lost 2 bases, the J end lost 4 bases, and 15 bases lay between the germline ends. The CDR3 consists of 15 residues. The CDR3 region has the DNA TGTGCCAGCAGCTTTAAATCAGGGTGGTCAGAGACCCAGTACTTC. This gives the protein CASSFKSGWSETQYF.

The chain combines TRBV6-2 or TRBV6-3 with TRBJ2-7; 7 bases map to TRBD1. Germline V lookup: CDR1 MNHEY, CDR2 SVGEGT. The CDR3 sequence is 14 residues long. The CDR3 protein is CVRSRDSSPYEQYV. CDR3 bases: TGTGTCAGGAGCCGGGACAGCAGTCCCTACGAGCAGTACGTC.

By share, this clonotype ranks as medium-sized. This chain connects TRBV19 to TRBJ2-3; perhaps TRBD2 as D (6 bases). Looked up from germline, CDR1 is LNHDA and CDR2 is SQIVND (reference sequence). The CDR3 extends over 15 amino acids. V lost 3 bases to trimming and J lost 1 base, with 11 bases between them. The CDR3 reads CASSMQPSGTDTQYF. As DNA, the CDR3 is TGTGCCAGTAGTATGCAGCCTAGCGGCACAGATACGCAGTATTTT.

This rearrangement joins TRBV11-2 to TRBJ2-5; perhaps TRBD2 as D (7 bases). Germline V gene lookup returns CDR1 SGHAT and CDR2 FQNNGV. The V end lost 3 bases, the J end lost 9 bases, and 20 bases lay between the germline ends. The CDR3 extends over 15 amino acids. The CDR3 region is CASSFGGGAQGAQYF. The CDR3 DNA is TGTGCCAGCAGCTTTGGGGGGGGGGCCCAAGGGGCCCAGTACTTC.

On this clonotype: Likely a read error: the CDR3 ends without its conserved phenylalanine or tryptophan. The chain links TRBV6-9 to TRBJ1-1; perhaps TRBD1 as D (5 bases). The CDR3 runs to 16 residues. Per germline, CDR1 MNHGY and CDR2 SVAAGI. The CDR3 sequence is CASIYRTVWGVTEAFL. The CDR3 DNA is TGTGCCAGCATTTATAGGACCGTTTGGGGGGTAACTGAAGCTTTCCTT.

This clonotype was counted between two and nine times. V and J are TRBV27 and TRBJ2-5; D is unresolved. Trimming removed 5 bases from V and 2 bases from J, with 9 bases in between. Germline loops: CDR1 MNHEY, CDR2 SMNVEV (reference sequence). The CDR3 consists of 13 residues. This CDR3 is CASSVVGQETQYF. In DNA, the CDR3 is TGTGCCAGCAGTGTAGTAGGTCAAGAGACCCAGTACTTC.

Note on this clonotype: Compared with germline, one end of the junction differs, possibly owing to a read error. Here the CDR3 reads CASSIGKEPGNTIYF. The CDR3 DNA follows: TGTGCAAGCAGCATTGGTAAGGAGCCTGGAAACACCATATACTTT. This chain uses TRBV7-9 with TRBJ1-3; no clear D. Germline V gene data show CDR1 as SEHNR and CDR2 as FQNEAQ (reference sequence). This CDR3 is 15 amino acids long.

J is TRBJ1-2 and V is TRBV2; no clear D. Trimming stripped 5 bases from V and 8 bases from J, with 15 bases between. The germline gives CDR1 SNHLY, CDR2 FYNNEI. The CDR3 consists of 13 residues. As DNA, the CDR3 is TGTGCCAGCAGTTCTACGACGGGGAGAGGCTACACCTTC. It specifies CASSSTTGRGYTF.

This chain links TRBV6-2 or TRBV6-3 with TRBJ2-1, with a weak D call TRBD1 (6 bases). The CDR3 is 17 amino acids. In germline, CDR1 is MNHEY, CDR2 SVGEGT. The V end was cut by 2 bases, the J end by 12 bases, with 26 bases between. CDR3 DNA: TGTGCCAGCAGTTACACCGCCGGACAGAGCTCCTACCCTGCGCAGTTCTTC. Its protein is CASSYTAGQSSYPAQFF.

This clonotype was seen a single time. The J gene is TRBJ1-1, the V gene TRBV6-5; 7 nucleotides align to TRBD1. This CDR3 has 14 residues. In germline, CDR1 is MNHEY, CDR2 SVGAGI. The chain's CDR3 is CDRSYRGQNTEAFF. Written as DNA, the CDR3 is TGTGACAGAAGTTACAGGGGCCAGAACACTGAAGCTTTCTTT.

In nucleotides, the CDR3 is TGTGATAGCGGTACCGGCCAGAACACTGAAGCTTTCTTT. This sequence encodes CDSGTGQNTEAFF. The J gene is TRBJ1-1, the V gene TRBV27; no reliable D call. The CDR3 is 13 residues long. CDR1 MNHEY and CDR2 SMNVEV come from the germline V gene (reference sequence).

V gene TRBV27 combines with J gene TRBJ1-2; perhaps TRBD1 as D (6 bases). The CDR3 spans 13 residues. CDR1 is MNHEY, CDR2 SMNVEV, per germline (reference sequence). Deletions cut 1 base from V and 6 bases from J, with 9 bases between. In DNA, the CDR3 is TGTGCCAGCAGTTTATTCCAGGGGAATGGCTACACCTTC. This translates into CASSLFQGNGYTF.

This chain connects TRBV19 to TRBJ2-3; D is undetermined. This CDR3 is 19 amino acids long. V was pared by 7 bases and J by 1 base, with 27 bases between. Germline V gene data show CDR1 as LNHDA and CDR2 as SQIVND (reference sequence). CDR3 in amino acids: CASMLLCRHRDERTDTQYF. CDR3 sequence (DNA): TGTGCCAGTATGCTTTTATGTCGCCATAGAGACGAACGCACAGATACGCAGTATTTT.

Concerning this clonotype: One junction end does not reproduce the germline sequence, and a read error may be involved. The CDR3 is CVSSYSSRQEALF. Written as DNA, the CDR3 is TGTGTTAGCAGTTACTCGAGTAGACAGGAAGCTCTCTTT. The chain joins TRBV6-6 to TRBJ1-1, with D possibly matching TRBD1 (6 bases). This CDR3 is built from 13 residues. Germline assignment: CDR1 MNHNY and CDR2 SVGAGI (reference sequence).

This chain joins TRBV20-1 and TRBJ1-5; D is unresolved. The length of the CDR3 is 14 residues. Trimming cost V 3 bases and J 1 base, with 10 bases left between them. The germline CDR1 and CDR2 sequences are DFQATT and SNEGSKA (reference sequence). This CDR3 is CSASPGPSNQPQHF. As DNA, the CDR3 is TGCAGTGCTAGCCCCGGGCCCAGCAATCAGCCCCAGCATTTT.

With regard to this clonotype: One end of the junction does not line up with germline, which may come from a read error. The J gene is TRBJ1-5, the V gene TRBV10-3; D not certain. This CDR3 region has 14 residues. Germline CDR1 is ENHRY and CDR2 is SYGVKD. CDR3 amino acids: CAISEWMTNQPRHF. Here the CDR3 DNA reads TGTGCCATCAGTGAGTGGATGACGAATCAGCCCCGGCATTTT.

The chain uses TRBV20-1 and TRBJ2-7; D possibly corresponds to TRBD1 (6 bases). From germline, CDR1 is DFQATT and CDR2 SNEGSKA (reference sequence). V was shortened by 3 bases and J by 6 bases, with 24 bases between the two germline ends. This CDR3 is built from 16 residues. The CDR3: CSASVPAVTTGTEQYV. The CDR3 DNA is TGCAGTGCTAGCGTGCCAGCAGTTACCACAGGGACCGAGCAGTACGTC.

Worth noting for this clonotype: Its ends do not fully match the called genes, so a read error is possible. J is TRBJ2-1 and V is TRBV6-5; D uncertain. The CDR3 contains 17 residues. In germline, CDR1 is MNHEY, CDR2 SVGAGI. CDR3 sequence: CASSYTAGKSSDKEQFF. The CDR3 nucleotides read TGTGCCAGCAGTTACACCGCCGGAAAGAGCTCAGACAAGGAGCAGTTCTTC.

About this clonotype: Germline is not matched at one junction end, which may reflect a read error. J is TRBJ1-5 and V is TRBV7-9; D unclear. The CDR3 totals 14 residues. Germline-derived CDR1 and CDR2 are SEHNR and FQNEAQ (reference sequence). Here the CDR3 reads CASSLTPSNRLQRF. In DNA form, the CDR3 reads TGTGCCAGCAGTCTCACCCCTAGCAATCGGCTCCAGCGTTTT.

V is TRBV20-1 and J is TRBJ2-1; 7 nucleotides line up with TRBD1. The V segment lost 6 bases and the J segment 8 bases; nucleotides outside the gene matches: 13. The CDR3 length is 14 residues. Per the germline V gene, CDR1 is DFQATT and CDR2 is SNEGSKA (reference sequence). The CDR3 spells CSASSLFQGDEQFF. DNA of the CDR3: TGCAGTGCCAGCAGTTTATTCCAGGGGGATGAGCAGTTCTTC.

This clonotype was counted only a few times. The gene calls are TRBV6-1 and TRBJ2-7; TRBD2 agrees at 7 bases. V gave up 2 bases and J gave up 6 bases; unmatched junction bases: 1. This CDR3 region has 12 residues. Germline V CDR1 and CDR2: MNHNS, SASEGT. CDR3 loop: CASSETGGEQYV. For the CDR3, the DNA is TGTGCCAGCAGTGAAACGGGGGGCGAGCAGTACGTC.